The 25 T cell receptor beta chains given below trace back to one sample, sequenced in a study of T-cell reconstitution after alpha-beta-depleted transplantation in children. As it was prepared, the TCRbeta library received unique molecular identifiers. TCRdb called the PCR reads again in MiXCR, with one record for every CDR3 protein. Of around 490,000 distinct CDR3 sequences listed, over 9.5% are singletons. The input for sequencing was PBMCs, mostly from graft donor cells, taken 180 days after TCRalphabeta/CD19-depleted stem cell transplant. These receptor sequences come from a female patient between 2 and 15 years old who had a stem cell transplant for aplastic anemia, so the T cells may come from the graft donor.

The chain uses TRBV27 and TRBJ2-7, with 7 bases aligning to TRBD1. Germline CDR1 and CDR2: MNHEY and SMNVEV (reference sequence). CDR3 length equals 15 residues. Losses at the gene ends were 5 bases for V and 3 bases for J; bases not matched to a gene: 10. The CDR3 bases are TGTGCCAGCAGTCCCACGGGACAGCCTCTCTACGAGCAGTACTTC. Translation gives CASSPTGQPLYEQYF.

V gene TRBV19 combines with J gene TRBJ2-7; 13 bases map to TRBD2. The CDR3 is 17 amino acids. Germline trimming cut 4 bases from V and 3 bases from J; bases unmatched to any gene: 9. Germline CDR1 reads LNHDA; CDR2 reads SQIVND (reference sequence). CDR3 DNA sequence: TGTGCCAGTAGTAGCGCTCGACTAGCGGGAGGAGTCTACGAGCAGTACTTC. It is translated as CASSSARLAGGVYEQYF.

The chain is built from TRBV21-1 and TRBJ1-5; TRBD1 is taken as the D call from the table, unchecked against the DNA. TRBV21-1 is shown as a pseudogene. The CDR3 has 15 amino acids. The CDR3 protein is CASSKGGNREPPQHF. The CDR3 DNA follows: TGTGCCAGCAGCAAAGGGGGGAACAGGGAACCGCCCCAGCATTTT.

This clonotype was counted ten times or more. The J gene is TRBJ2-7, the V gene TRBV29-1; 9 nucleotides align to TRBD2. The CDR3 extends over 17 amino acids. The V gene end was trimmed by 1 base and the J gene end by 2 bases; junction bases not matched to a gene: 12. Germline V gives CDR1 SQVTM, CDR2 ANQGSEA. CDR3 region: CSVEGLTSSGSTYEQYF. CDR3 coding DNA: TGCAGCGTTGAAGGTCTTACGAGTAGCGGGAGTACCTACGAGCAGTACTTC.

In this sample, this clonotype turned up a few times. The CDR3 sequence: CASSFGLAGGGIYNEQFF. Written as DNA, the CDR3 is TGCGCCAGCAGCTTCGGACTAGCGGGAGGTGGGATATACAATGAGCAGTTCTTC. This chain joins TRBV5-1 and TRBJ2-1; TRBD2 matches 14 bases. Germline assignment: CDR1 SGHRS and CDR2 YFSETQ. The CDR3 covers 18 residues. Trimming cost V 2 bases and J 4 bases; bases outside gene matches: 8.

The CDR3 is CASSQSPLGGYNEQFF. DNA for the CDR3: TGTGCCAGCAGCCAATCCCCTCTCGGGGGCTACAATGAGCAGTTCTTC. V is TRBV3-1 and J is TRBJ2-1, with D possibly being TRBD2 (6 bases). Between the trimmed V and J ends, which lost 2 bases and 3 bases, there was a span of 14 bases. The CDR3 has 16 residues. Germline V gene data show CDR1 as LGHDT and CDR2 as YNNKEL (reference sequence).

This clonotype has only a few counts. CDR3 in DNA: TGTGCCAGCAGCTTAATTCCGAACACCATATATTTT. Protein product: CASSLIPNTIYF. The chain has TRBV7-9 and TRBJ1-3; D uncertain. Germline V gene data show CDR1 as SEHNR and CDR2 as FQNEAQ (reference sequence). The V end was cut by 2 bases, the J end by 7 bases, with 6 bases between. This CDR3 contains 12 residues.

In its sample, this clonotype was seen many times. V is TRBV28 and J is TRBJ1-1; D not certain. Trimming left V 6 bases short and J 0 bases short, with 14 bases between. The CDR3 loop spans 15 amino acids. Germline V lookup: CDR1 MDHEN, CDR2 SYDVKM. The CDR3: CASSSPVGMNTEAFF. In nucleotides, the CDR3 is TGTGCCAGCAGCTCCCCCGTAGGGATGAACACTGAAGCTTTCTTT.

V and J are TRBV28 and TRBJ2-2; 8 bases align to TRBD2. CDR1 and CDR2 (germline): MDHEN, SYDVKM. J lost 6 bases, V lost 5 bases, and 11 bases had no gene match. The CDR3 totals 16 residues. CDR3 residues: CASSIPGRGVSGELFF. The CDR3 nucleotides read TGTGCCAGCAGTATCCCGGGGCGGGGGGTGTCCGGGGAGCTGTTTTTT.

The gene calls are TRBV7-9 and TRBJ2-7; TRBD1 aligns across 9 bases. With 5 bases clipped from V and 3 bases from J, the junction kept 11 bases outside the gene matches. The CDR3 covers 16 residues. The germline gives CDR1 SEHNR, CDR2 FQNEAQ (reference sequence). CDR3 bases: TGTGCCAGCAGCCCCTCTTACCGGACAGGGGACTACGAGCAGTACGTC. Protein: CASSPSYRTGDYEQYV.

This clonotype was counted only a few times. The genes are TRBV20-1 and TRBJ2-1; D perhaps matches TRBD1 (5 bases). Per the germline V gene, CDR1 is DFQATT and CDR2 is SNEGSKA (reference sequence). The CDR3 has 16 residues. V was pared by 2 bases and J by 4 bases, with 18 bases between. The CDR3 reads CSARPHSRDRYNEQFF. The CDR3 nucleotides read TGCAGTGCTAGACCCCACTCTCGAGACAGATACAATGAGCAGTTCTTC.

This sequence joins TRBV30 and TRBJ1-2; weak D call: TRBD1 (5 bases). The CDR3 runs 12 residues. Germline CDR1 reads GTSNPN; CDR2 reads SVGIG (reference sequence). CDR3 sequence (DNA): TGTGGACTCCGGGACGGCTCCTATGGCTACACCTTC. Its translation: CGLRDGSYGYTF.

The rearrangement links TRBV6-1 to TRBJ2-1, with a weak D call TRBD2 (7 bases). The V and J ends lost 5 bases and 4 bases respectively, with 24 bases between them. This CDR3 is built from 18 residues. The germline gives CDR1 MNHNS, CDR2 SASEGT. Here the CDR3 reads CASSRRPGGGGSYNEQFF. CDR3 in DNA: TGTGCCAGCAGTCGCAGGCCTGGGGGGGGCGGGAGTTACAATGAGCAGTTCTTC.

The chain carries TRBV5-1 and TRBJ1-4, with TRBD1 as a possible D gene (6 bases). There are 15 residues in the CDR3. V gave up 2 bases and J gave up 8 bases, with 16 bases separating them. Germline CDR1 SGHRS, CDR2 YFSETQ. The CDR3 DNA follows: TGCGCCAGCAGCTTACGGACAGCGGTAGGGGAAAAACTGTTTTTT. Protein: CASSLRTAVGEKLFF.

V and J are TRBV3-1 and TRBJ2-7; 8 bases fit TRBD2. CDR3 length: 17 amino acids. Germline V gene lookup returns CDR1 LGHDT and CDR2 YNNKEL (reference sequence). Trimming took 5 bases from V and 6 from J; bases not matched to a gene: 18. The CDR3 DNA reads TGTGCCAGCAGCTCTCTCCGGGGGTTAGCGGGACCCGGCGAGCAGTACTTC. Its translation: CASSSLRGLAGPGEQYF.

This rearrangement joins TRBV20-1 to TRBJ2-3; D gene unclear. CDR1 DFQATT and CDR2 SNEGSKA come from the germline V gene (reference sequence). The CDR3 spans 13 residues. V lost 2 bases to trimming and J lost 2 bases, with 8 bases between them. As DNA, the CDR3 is TGCAGTGCTAGACGTGGTTACACAGATACGCAGTATTTT. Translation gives CSARRGYTDTQYF.

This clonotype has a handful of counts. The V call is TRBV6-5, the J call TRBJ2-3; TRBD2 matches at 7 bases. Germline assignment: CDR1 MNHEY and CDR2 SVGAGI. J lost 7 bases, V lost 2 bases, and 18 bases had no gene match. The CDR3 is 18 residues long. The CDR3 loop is CASSYDRGRVGTTYTQYF. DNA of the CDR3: TGTGCCAGCAGTTACGATCGAGGGAGGGTGGGGACTACTTATACGCAGTATTTT.

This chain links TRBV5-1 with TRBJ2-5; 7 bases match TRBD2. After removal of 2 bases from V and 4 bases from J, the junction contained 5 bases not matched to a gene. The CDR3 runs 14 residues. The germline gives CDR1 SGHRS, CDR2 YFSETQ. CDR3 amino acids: CASSFGRQGETQYF. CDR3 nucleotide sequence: TGCGCCAGCAGCTTCGGGAGGCAGGGAGAGACCCAGTACTTC.

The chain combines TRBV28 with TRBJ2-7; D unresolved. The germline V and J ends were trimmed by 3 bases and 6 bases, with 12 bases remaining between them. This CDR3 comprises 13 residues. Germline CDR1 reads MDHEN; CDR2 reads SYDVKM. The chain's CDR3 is CASSFASPFEQYV. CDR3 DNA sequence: TGTGCCAGCAGTTTTGCCAGTCCGTTCGAGCAGTACGTC.

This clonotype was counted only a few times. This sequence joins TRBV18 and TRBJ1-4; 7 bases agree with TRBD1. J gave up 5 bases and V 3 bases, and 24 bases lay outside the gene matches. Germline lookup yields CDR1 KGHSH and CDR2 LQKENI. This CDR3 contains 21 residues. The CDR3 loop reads CASSPGWWGKGGAFRNEKLFF. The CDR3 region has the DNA TGTGCCAGCTCACCCGGATGGTGGGGTAAAGGGGGCGCATTCAGGAATGAAAAACTGTTTTTT.

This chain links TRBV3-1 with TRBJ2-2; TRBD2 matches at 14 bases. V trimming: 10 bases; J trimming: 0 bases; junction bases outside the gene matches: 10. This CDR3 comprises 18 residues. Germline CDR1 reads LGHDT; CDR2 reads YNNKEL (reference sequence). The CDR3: CAIRGLAGEASNTGELFF. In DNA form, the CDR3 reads TGTGCCATCAGGGGACTAGCGGGAGAGGCCTCGAACACCGGGGAGCTGTTTTTT. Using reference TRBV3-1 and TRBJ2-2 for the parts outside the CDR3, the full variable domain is DTAVSQTPKYLVTQMGNDKSIKCEQNLGHDTMYWYKQDSKKFLKIMFSYNNKELIINETVPNRFSPKSPDKAHLNLHINSLELGDSAVYFCAIRGLAGEASNTGELFFGEGSRLTVL.

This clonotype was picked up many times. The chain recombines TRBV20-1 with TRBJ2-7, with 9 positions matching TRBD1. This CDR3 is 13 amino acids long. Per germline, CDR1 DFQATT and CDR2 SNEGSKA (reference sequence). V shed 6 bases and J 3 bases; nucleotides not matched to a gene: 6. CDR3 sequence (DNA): TGCAGTGCAGCCCCGGGACAGGGCTACGAGCAGTACTTC. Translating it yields CSAAPGQGYEQYF.

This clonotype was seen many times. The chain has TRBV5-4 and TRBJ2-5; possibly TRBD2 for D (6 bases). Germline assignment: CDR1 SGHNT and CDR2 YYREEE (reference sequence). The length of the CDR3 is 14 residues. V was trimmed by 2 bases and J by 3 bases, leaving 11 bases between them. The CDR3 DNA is TGTGCCAGCAGCTTAGATAGCGGCAAAGAGACCCAGTACTTC. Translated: CASSLDSGKETQYF.

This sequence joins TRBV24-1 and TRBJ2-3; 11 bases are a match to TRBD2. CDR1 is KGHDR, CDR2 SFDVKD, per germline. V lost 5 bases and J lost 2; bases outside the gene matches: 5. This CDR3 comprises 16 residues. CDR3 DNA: TGTGCCACCAGTGTTAGCGGGAGGGATTCCACAGATACGCAGTATTTT. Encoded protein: CATSVSGRDSTDTQYF.

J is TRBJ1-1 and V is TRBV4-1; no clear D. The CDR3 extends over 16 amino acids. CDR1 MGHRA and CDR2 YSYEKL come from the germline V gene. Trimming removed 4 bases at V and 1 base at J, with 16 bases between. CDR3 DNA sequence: TGCGCCAGCAGCCCCATTCCCCGGGGTAAGAACACTGAAGCTTTCTTT. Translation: CASSPIPRGKNTEAFF.